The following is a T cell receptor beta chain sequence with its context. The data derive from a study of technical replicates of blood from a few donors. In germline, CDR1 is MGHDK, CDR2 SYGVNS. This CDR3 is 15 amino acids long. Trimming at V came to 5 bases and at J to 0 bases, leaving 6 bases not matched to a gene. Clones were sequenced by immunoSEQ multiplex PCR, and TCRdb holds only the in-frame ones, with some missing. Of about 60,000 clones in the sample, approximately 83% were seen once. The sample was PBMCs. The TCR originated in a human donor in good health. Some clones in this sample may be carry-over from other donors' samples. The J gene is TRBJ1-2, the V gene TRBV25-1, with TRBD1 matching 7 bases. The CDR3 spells CASSQPGQTNYGYTF. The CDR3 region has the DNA TGTGCCAGCAGTCAACCGGGACAGACTAACTATGGCTACACCTTC.